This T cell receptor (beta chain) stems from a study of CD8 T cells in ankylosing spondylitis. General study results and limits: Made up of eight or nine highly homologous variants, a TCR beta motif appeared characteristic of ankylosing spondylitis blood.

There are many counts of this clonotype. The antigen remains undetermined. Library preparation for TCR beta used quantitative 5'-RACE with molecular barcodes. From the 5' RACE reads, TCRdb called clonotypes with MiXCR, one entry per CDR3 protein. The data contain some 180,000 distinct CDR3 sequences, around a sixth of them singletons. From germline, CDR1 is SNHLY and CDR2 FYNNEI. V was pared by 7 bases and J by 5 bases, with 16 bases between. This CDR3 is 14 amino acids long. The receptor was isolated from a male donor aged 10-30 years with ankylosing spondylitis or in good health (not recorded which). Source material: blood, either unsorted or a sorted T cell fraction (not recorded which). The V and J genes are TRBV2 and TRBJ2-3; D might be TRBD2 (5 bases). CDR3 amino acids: CASTGLPPGDTQYF. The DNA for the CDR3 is TGTGCCAGCACCGGACTCCCCCCGGGAGATACGCAGTATTTT.